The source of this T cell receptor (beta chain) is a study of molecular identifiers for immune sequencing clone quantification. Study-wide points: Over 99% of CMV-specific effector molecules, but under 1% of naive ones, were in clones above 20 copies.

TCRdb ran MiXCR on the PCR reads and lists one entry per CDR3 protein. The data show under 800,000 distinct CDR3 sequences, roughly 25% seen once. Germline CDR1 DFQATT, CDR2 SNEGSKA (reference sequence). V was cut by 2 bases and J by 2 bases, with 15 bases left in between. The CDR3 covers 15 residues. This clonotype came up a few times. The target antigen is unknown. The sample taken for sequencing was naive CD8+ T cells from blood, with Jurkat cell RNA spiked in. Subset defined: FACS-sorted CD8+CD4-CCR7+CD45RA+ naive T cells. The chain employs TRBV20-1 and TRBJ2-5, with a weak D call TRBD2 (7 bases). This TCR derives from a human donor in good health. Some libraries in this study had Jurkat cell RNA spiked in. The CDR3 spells CSARSRGALQETQYF. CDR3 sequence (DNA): TGCAGTGCTAGATCCCGGGGGGCTCTACAAGAGACCCAGTACTTC.